This T cell receptor beta chain was observed in a study of blood T cells in healthy people across ages. Germline loops: CDR1 DFQATT, CDR2 SNEGSKA (reference sequence). CDR3 length: 15 amino acids. Trimming stripped 4 bases from V and 0 bases from J, with 10 bases between. Combining a sample-barcoded 5' primer with a J-beta primer mix, a second PCR ran for about 6 to 12 cycles. TCRdb re-derived calls from the 5' RACE reads in MiXCR, one entry per CDR3 protein. The sample carries around 800,000 distinct CDR3 sequences, approximately 24% recorded once. All donors came from Russia, were Caucasian and healthy, and spanned ages about 6 to 95. With each sample, at least 6 micrograms of total RNA were extracted. In this sample, this clonotype turned up a few times. The same data also went into a second study, on T cells of mothers and their children. According to that study: In related and unrelated pairs alike, thymic selection shapes TCR recombination output, with inherited differences minor. An overlap that was slightly higher, though non-significant, was seen in related mother-child pairs versus unrelated pairs.

The TCR sequence derives from a boy younger than 18 in good health. Sequencing was carried out using blood. This chain joins TRBV20-1 and TRBJ2-6; the D is unclear. CDR3 sequence (DNA): TGCAGTGCTATTGGGCAGCACTCTGGGGCCAACGTCCTGACTTTC. It is translated as CSAIGQHSGANVLTF.